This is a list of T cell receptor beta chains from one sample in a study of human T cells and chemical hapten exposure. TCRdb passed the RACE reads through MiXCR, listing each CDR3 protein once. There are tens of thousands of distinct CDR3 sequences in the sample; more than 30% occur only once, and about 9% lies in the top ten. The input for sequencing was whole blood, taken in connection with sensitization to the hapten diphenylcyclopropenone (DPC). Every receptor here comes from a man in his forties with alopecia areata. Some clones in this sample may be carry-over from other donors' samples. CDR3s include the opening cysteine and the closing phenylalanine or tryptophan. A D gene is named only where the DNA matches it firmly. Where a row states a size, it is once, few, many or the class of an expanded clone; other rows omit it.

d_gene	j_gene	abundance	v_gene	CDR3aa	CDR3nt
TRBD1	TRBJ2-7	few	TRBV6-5	CASFSGTGVHEQYF	TGTGCCAGCTTTTCCGGGACAGGGGTCCACGAGCAGTACTTC
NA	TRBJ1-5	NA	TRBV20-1	CSAHQGSSNQPQHF	TGCAGTGCCCATCAGGGATCTAGCAATCAGCCCCAGCATTTT
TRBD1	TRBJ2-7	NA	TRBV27	CASSKTGGEEYEQYF	TGTGCCAGCAGTAAGACAGGGGGCGAAGAATACGAGCAGTACTTC
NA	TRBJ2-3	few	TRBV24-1	CATSDFNPRDPDTQYF	TGTGCCACCAGTGATTTCAACCCGCGGGACCCAGATACGCAGTATTTT
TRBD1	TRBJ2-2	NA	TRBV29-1	CSVEGTGGRELFF	TGCAGCGTTGAGGGGACAGGGGGTCGGGAGCTGTTTTTT
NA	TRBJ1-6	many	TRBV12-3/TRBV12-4	CASRRSLDPNSPLHF	TGTGCCAGCAGGCGGTCTCTGGACCCTAATTCACCCCTCCACTTT
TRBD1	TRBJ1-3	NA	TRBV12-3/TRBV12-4	CASSSGQGGGNTVYF	TGTGCCAGCAGCTCCGGACAGGGCGGTGGAAACACCGTATATTTT
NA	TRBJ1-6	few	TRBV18	CASSSQGGGVNSPLHF	TGTGCCAGCTCATCACAGGGTGGAGGGGTTAATTCACCCCTCCACTTT
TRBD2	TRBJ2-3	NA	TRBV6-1	CASSLLWASGLADTQYF	TGTGCCAGCAGTCTTCTCTGGGCTAGCGGGTTAGCAGATACGCAGTATTTT
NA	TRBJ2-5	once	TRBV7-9	CASSPSHAGTQYF	TGTGCCAGCAGCCCAAGCCACGCAGGGACCCAGTACTTC
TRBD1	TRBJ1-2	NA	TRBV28	CASSLRTGGRDGYTF	TGTGCCAGCAGTTTAAGGACAGGGGGAAGGGATGGCTACACCTTC
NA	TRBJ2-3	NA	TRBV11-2	CASSLDGGGWNTQYF	TGTGCCAGCAGCTTAGATGGTGGCGGTTGGAATACGCAGTATTTT
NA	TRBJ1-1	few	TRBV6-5	CASSYSRNTEAFF	TGTGCCAGCAGTTACTCTAGGAACACTGAAGCTTTCTTT
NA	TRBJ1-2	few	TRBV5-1	CASSLGLNRADGYTF	TGCGCCAGCAGCTTGGGATTGAACAGGGCGGATGGCTACACCTTC
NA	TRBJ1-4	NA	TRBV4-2	CASSQEMDEKLFF	TGTGCCAGCAGCCAAGAAATGGATGAAAAACTGTTTTTT
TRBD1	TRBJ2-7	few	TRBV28	CASRANRDRAYEQYF	TGTGCCAGCAGGGCTAACCGGGACAGGGCCTACGAGCAGTACTTC
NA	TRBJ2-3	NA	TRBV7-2	CASTRDGRASDTQYF	TGTGCCAGCACCCGGGATGGCAGGGCCTCAGATACGCAGTATTTT
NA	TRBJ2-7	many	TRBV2	CASSEVRGSYEQYF	TGTGCCAGCAGTGAAGTTCGTGGGTCCTACGAGCAGTACTTC
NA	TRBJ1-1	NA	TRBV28	CASSFFGENTEAFF	TGTGCCAGCAGTTTTTTTGGAGAGAACACTGAAGCTTTCTTT
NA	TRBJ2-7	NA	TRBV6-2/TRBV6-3	CASSYLDAHEQYF	TGTGCCAGCAGTTACTTGGATGCCCACGAGCAGTACTTC
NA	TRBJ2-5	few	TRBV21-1	CASSKRTPRPRLQETQYF	TGTGCCAGCAGCAAACGGACCCCGCGTCCCAGGCTCCAAGAGACCCAGTACTTC
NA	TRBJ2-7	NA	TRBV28	CASSFLEEQYF	TGTGCCAGCAGTTTCCTGGAGGAGCAGTACTTC
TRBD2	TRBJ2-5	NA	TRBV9	CASSTQGLAAEETQYF	TGTGCCAGCAGCACACAAGGACTAGCGGCGGAAGAGACCCAGTACTTC
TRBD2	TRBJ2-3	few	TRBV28	CASSFRLAGPTDTQYF	TGTGCCAGCAGTTTCCGTCTAGCGGGCCCCACAGATACGCAGTATTTT
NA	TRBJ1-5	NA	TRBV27	CASSPWANNQPQHF	TGTGCCAGCAGTCCGTGGGCCAACAATCAGCCCCAGCATTTT
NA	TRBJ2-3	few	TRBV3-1	CASSHGDTQYF	TGTGCCAGCAGCCATGGAGATACGCAGTATTTT
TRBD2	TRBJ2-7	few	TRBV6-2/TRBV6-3	CASSYSQREATYEQYF	TGTGCCAGCAGTTACTCCCAGCGGGAGGCCACCTACGAGCAGTACTTC
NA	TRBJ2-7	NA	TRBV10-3	CAISAGYTDEQYF	TGTGCCATCAGTGCAGGGTATACGGACGAGCAGTACTTC
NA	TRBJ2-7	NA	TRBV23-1	CASSRDPPSPYEQYF	TGCGCCAGCAGTCGAGATCCTCCCAGTCCCTACGAGCAGTACTTC
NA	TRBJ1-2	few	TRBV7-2	CASSLAPGYGYTF	TGTGCCAGCAGCTTAGCGCCGGGGTATGGCTACACCTTC
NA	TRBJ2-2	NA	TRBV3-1	CASSQNRAGELFF	TGTGCCAGCAGCCAAAACAGGGCCGGGGAGCTGTTTTTT
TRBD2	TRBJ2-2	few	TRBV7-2	CASSPRLAGGVNTGELFF	TGTGCCAGCAGCCCGAGACTAGCGGGAGGAGTGAACACCGGGGAGCTGTTTTTT
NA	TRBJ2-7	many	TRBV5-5	CASSREGASPYEQYF	TGTGCCAGCAGCAGGGAAGGGGCGTCACCCTACGAGCAGTACTTC
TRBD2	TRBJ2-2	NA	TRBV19	CASSILPPGLAGVPRTGELFF	TGTGCCAGTAGTATACTCCCCCCGGGACTAGCGGGCGTCCCGCGGACCGGGGAGCTGTTTTTT
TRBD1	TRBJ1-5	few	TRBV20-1	CSARDPGTGSNQPQHF	TGCAGTGCTAGGGACCCCGGGACAGGGAGCAATCAGCCCCAGCATTTT
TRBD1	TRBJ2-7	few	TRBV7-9	CASSSHRGTWYEQYF	TGTGCCAGCAGCTCCCACAGGGGGACTTGGTACGAGCAGTACTTC
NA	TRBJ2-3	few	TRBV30	CAWNLDRSTDTQYF	TGTGCCTGGAACTTAGATAGAAGCACAGATACGCAGTATTTT
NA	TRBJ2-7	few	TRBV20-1	CSASQPFAPYEQYF	TGCAGTGCTAGTCAGCCATTCGCCCCCTACGAGCAGTACTTC
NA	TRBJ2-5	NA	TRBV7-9	CASSPSSLRETQYF	TGTGCCAGCAGCCCAAGTAGCCTGCGAGAGACCCAGTACTTC
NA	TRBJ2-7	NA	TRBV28	CASRFGTGQSYEQYF	TGTGCCAGCAGGTTTGGGACTGGGCAGTCCTACGAGCAGTACTTC
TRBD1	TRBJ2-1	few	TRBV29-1	CSVGDRGYNEQFF	TGCAGCGTCGGGGACAGGGGTTACAATGAGCAGTTCTTC
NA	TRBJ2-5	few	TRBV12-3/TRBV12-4	CASSLRETSKETQYF	TGTGCCAGCAGTTTAAGGGAGACTTCTAAAGAGACCCAGTACTTC
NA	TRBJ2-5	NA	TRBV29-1	CSVEGGGETQYF	TGCAGCGTTGAAGGGGGCGGTGAGACCCAGTACTTC
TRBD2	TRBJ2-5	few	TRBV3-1	CASSQVLAGSVTQYF	TGTGCCAGCAGCCAAGTTCTAGCGGGGTCAGTGACCCAGTACTTC
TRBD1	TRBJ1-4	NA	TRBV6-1	CASRAVGGLVEKLFF	TGTGCCAGCAGAGCAGTAGGGGGCTTGGTTGAAAAACTGTTTTTT
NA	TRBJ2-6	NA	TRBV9	CASSPAAGANVLTF	TGTGCCAGCAGCCCGGCGGCTGGGGCCAACGTCCTGACTTTC
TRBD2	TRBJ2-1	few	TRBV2	CASAGLAVSNEQFF	TGTGCCAGTGCGGGACTAGCGGTATCCAATGAGCAGTTCTTC
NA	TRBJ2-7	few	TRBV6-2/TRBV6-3	CASSYSRTTTYEQYF	TGTGCCAGCAGTTACTCGAGGACAACCACCTACGAGCAGTACTTC
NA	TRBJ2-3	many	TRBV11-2	CASSFSLGDTQYF	TGTGCCAGCAGCTTTAGTCTAGGAGATACGCAGTATTTT
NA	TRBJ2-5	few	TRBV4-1	CASSQDPEGAGKTQYF	TGCGCCAGCAGCCAAGATCCGGAAGGGGCAGGGAAGACCCAGTACTTC
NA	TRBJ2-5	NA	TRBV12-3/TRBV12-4	CASRNRETQYF	TGTGCCAGCAGGAATCGAGAGACCCAGTACTTC
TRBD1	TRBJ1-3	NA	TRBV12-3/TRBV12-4	CASSPWTGGNTVYF	TGTGCCAGCAGTCCCTGGACAGGGGGAAACACCGTATATTTT